The 10 T cell receptor beta chains below all came from one sample that was sequenced in a study of blood T cell repertoires in COVID-19. Libraries were prepared by immunoSEQ multiplex PCR; TCRdb keeps only in-frame clonotypes and omits some of them. In the table there are 300,000 to 400,000 clones, 87% of which are singletons. The sample was peripheral blood. Receptors were obtained from a woman aged 45-65 years with COVID-19, enrolled during active disease.

The rearrangement uses TRBV5-1 and TRBJ2-1; 8 nucleotides agree with TRBD2. Germline assignment: CDR1 SGHRS and CDR2 YFSETQ. After removal of 1 base from V and 4 bases from J, the junction contained 4 bases not matched to a gene. The CDR3 contains 15 residues. CDR3 region: CASSLSGLVYNEQFF. CDR3 nucleotides: TGCGCCAGCAGCTTGTCGGGACTAGTATACAATGAGCAGTTCTTC.

The rearrangement joins TRBV11-2 to TRBJ2-7, with 7 bases fitting TRBD2. With V trimmed by 1 base and J by 1 base, 10 bases remained unmatched. Germline CDR1 is SGHAT and CDR2 is FQNNGV. The CDR3 consists of 17 residues. The CDR3 DNA is TGTGCCAGCAGCTTAGCCTGGGGCTGGGAGGGATCCTACGAGCAGTACTTC. Its translation: CASSLAWGWEGSYEQYF.

This sequence joins TRBV4-1 and TRBJ1-1; 9 nucleotides line up with TRBD1. Trimming removed 5 bases from V and 1 base from J; junction bases left unmatched: 8. The CDR3 length is 16 residues. Per the germline V gene, CDR1 is MGHRA and CDR2 is YSYEKL. CDR3 in DNA: TGCGCCAGCAGCTACGAGTGGGACAGGGAGAACACTGAAGCTTTCTTT. This codes for CASSYEWDRENTEAFF.

CDR3 in DNA: TGTGCCAGCAGTGAAAGAGAAGGGGCTAACTATGGCTACACCTTC. The encoded protein is CASSEREGANYGYTF. The chain employs TRBV6-1 and TRBJ1-2; D perhaps matches TRBD1 (5 bases). Trimming took off 2 bases at V and 0 bases at J, with 10 bases between the two ends. The CDR3 has 15 amino acids. Germline values: CDR1 MNHNS, CDR2 SASEGT.

The rearrangement uses TRBV27 and TRBJ2-6; 10 positions agree with TRBD1. Germline assignment: CDR1 MNHEY and CDR2 SMNVEV (reference sequence). J lost 2 bases, V lost 4 bases, and 5 bases had no gene match. The CDR3 loop spans 17 amino acids. The CDR3 bases are TGTGCCAGCAGTTCGGGACAGGGGTTAGCTGGGGCCAACGTCCTGACTTTC. Protein: CASSSGQGLAGANVLTF.

The CDR3 reads CASSLATGNGNTIYF. Here the CDR3 DNA reads TGCGCCAGCAGCTTGGCCACGGGGAATGGAAACACCATATATTTT. The chain combines TRBV5-1 with TRBJ1-3; D remains unclear. V lost 0 bases to trimming and J lost 3 bases, with 10 bases between them. The CDR3 spans 15 residues. CDR1 is SGHRS and CDR2 is YFSETQ in the germline V gene.

The chain links TRBV27 to TRBJ2-2, with 7 positions matching TRBD1. V shed 4 bases and J 1 base; nucleotides not matched to a gene: 9. Germline CDR1 is MNHEY and CDR2 is SMNVEV (reference sequence). The CDR3 has 17 amino acids. CDR3 DNA sequence: TGTGCCAGCAGTTCGTCCTCCGGGACAGTGAACACCGGGGAGCTGTTTTTT. Protein: CASSSSSGTVNTGELFF.

CDR3 sequence reads: CASSLEGVANYGYTF. Here the CDR3 DNA reads TGTGCCAGCAGCTTAGAAGGAGTGGCAAACTATGGCTACACCTTC. V and J are TRBV7-8 and TRBJ1-2; no clear D. The CDR3 contains 15 residues. The germline CDR1 and CDR2 sequences are SGHVS and FQNEAQ. V was trimmed by 1 base and J by 2 bases, leaving 11 bases between them.

The genes are TRBV11-2 and TRBJ2-7; 9 nucleotides line up with TRBD2. V trimming: 5 bases; J trimming: 5 bases; junction bases outside the gene matches: 7. Per the germline V gene, CDR1 is SGHAT and CDR2 is FQNNGV. The CDR3 has 14 amino acids. In nucleotides, the CDR3 is TGTGCCAGCAGCCATAGCGGGAGCGTCAACGAGCAGTACTTC. This encodes CASSHSGSVNEQYF.

The chain links TRBV5-1 to TRBJ2-5; TRBD1 matches 9 bases. Trimming cost V 4 bases and J 1 base; bases outside gene matches: 5. The CDR3 spans 15 residues. The germline gives CDR1 SGHRS, CDR2 YFSETQ. This chain's CDR3 is CASSLTGGGQETQYF. CDR3 in DNA: TGCGCCAGCAGCCTGACAGGGGGAGGCCAAGAGACCCAGTACTTC.